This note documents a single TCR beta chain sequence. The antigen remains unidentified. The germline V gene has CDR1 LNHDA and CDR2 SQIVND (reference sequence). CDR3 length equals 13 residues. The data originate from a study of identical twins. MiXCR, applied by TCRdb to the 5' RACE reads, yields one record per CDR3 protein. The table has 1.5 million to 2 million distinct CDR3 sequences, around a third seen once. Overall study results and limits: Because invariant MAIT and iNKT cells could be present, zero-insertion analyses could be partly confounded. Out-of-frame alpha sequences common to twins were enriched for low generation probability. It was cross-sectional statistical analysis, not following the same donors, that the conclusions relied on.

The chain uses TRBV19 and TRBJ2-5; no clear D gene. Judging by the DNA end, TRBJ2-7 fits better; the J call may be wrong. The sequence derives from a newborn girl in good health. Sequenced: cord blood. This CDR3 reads CASSIDRFNEQYF. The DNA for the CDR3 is TGTGCCAGTAGTATAGACAGATTCAACGAGCAGTACTTC.